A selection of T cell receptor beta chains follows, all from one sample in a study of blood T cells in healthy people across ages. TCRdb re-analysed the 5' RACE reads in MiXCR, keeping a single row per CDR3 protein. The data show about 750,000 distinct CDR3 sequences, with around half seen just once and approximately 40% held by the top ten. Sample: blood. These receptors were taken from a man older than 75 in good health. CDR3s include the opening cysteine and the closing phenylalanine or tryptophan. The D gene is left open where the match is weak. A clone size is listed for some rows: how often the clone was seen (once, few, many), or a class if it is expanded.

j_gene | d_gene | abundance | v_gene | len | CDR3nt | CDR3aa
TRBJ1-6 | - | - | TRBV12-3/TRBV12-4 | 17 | TGTGCCAGCAGTTTATCAGGGAGGGATTCTAATAATTCACCCCTCCACTTT | CASSLSGRDSNNSPLHF
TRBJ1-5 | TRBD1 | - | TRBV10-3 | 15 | TGTGCCATCAGTGACCCCGGGACAGGCGTTCAGCCCCAGCATTTT | CAISDPGTGVQPQHF
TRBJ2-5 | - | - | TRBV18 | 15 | TGTGCCAGCTCACCGTCCTCCCCTCCGGGGGAGACCCAGTACTTC | CASSPSSPPGETQYF
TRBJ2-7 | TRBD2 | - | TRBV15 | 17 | TGTGCCACCAGCAGAGAGTGGACTAGCGGGAGAAACTACGAGCAGTACTTC | CATSREWTSGRNYEQYF
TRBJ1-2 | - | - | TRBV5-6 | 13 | TGTGCCAGCAGCTTGGGCCTAAGCTATGGCTACACCTTC | CASSLGLSYGYTF
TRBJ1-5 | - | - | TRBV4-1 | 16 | TGCGCCAGCAGCCAAGTGAGTCCATCTTACCGGGGGCCCCAGCATTTT | CASSQVSPSYRGPQHF
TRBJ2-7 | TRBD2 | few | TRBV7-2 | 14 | TGTGCCAGCAGCTACACTAGCGGGAGTTACGAGCAGTACTTC | CASSYTSGSYEQYF
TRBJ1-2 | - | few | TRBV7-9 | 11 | TGTGCCAGCAGTATAGGGTATGGCTACACCTTC | CASSIGYGYTF
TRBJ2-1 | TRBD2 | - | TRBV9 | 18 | TGTGCCAGCAGCGTGCTATACGGCGAAGCGGGAGCCTACAATGAGCAGTTCTTC | CASSVLYGEAGAYNEQFF
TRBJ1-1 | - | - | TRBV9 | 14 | TGTGCCAGCAGCCGTTTAGGGGCCAACACTGAAGCTTTCTTT | CASSRLGANTEAFF
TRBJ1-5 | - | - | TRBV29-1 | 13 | TGCAGCGTTGAAGTTGCAACTAATCAGCCCCAGCATTTT | CSVEVATNQPQHF
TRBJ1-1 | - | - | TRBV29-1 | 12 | TGCAGCGTTTGCCAGATGAACACTGAAGCTTTCTTT | CSVCQMNTEAFF
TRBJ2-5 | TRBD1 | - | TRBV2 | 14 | TGTGCCAGCACGGGACAGGGCGGCCAAGAGACCCAGTACTTC | CASTGQGGQETQYF
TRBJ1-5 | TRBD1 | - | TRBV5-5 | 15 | TGTGCCAGCAGCCACCTGGGACAGGGGGTTCAGCCCCAGCATTTT | CASSHLGQGVQPQHF
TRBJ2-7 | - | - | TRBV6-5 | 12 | TGTGCCAGCGGCCGGGGACACTACGAGCAGTACTTC | CASGRGHYEQYF
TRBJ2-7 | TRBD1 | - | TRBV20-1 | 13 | TGCAGTGCTAGGGGACAGCGATCCTACGAGCAGTACTTC | CSARGQRSYEQYF
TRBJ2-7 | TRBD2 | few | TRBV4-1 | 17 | TGCGCCAGCAGCCAAGGGCTCGGACTAGCGGGAAACTACGAGCAGTACTTC | CASSQGLGLAGNYEQYF
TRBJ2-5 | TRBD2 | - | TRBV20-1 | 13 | TGCAGTGCCATACTAGCGGGAGTTGAGACCCAGTACTTC | CSAILAGVETQYF
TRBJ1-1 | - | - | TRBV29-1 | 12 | TGCAGCGTTGAGAAGGGGGGCACTGAAGCTTTCTTT | CSVEKGGTEAFF
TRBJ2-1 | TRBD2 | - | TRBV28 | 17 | TGTGCCAGCAGTTTTCCCCCAACTAGCGGGAGGGCGGATGAGCAGTTCTTC | CASSFPPTSGRADEQFF
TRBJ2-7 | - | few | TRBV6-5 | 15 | TGTGCCAGCAGTTACTCGAGGGTTTCTGGGCACGAGCAGTACTTC | CASSYSRVSGHEQYF
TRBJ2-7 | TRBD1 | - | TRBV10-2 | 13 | TGCGCCAACAGTACAGGGGGAGGCTACGAGCAGTACTTC | CANSTGGGYEQYF
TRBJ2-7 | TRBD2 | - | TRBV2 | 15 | TGTGCCAGCAGTGTCGGCAGCGGGAAAATCTACGAGCAGTACTTC | CASSVGSGKIYEQYF
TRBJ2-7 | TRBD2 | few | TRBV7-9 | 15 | TGTGCCAGCAGCCTACGACGGGAGGTACCCTACGAGCAGTACTTC | CASSLRREVPYEQYF
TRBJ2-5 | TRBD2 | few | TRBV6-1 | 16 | TGTGCCAGCAGGGAACGCCTAGCGGGAGGGCAAGAGACCCAGTACTTC | CASRERLAGGQETQYF
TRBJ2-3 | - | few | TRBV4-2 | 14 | TGTGCCAGCAGCCAAGTGTCGTCTATCAGATACGCGTATTTT | CASSQVSSIRYAYF
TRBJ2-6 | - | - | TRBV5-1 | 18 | TGCGCCAGCAGCCCGGGGCGGGGTTTTGGCTCTGGGGCCAACGTCCTGACTTTC | CASSPGRGFGSGANVLTF
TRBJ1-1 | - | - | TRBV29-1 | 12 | TGCAGCGTTAGATCTGTGCTCACTGAAGCTTTCTTT | CSVRSVLTEAFF
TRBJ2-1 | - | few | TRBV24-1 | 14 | TGTGCCACCAGTGATGGACCCGTTGTCCATGAGCAGTTCTTC | CATSDGPVVHEQFF
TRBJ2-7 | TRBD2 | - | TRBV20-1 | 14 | TGCAGTGCTCCAGGCGGGAGCCGTGTCGACGAGCAGTACTTC | CSAPGGSRVDEQYF
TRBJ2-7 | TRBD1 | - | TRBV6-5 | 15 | TGTGCCAGCAGCTTTGACAGGGGGCGATTTGGCGAGCAGTACTTC | CASSFDRGRFGEQYF
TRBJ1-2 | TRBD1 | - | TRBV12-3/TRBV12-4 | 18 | TGTGCCAGCAGTGGGGACAGGGGGCTCCTCTCCCCTCCTTATGGCTACACCTTC | CASSGDRGLLSPPYGYTF
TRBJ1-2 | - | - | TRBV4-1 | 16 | TGCGCCAGCAGCCAAGAAGGCGGGGGGTATGGGTATGGCTACACCTTC | CASSQEGGGYGYGYTF
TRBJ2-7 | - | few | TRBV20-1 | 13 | TGCAGTGCTAGAGGGAGTAGGGCCTACGAGCAGTACTTC | CSARGSRAYEQYF
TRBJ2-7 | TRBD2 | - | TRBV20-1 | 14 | TGCAGCTCACAACTAGCGGCCTTGCAGGATAAGCAGTACTTC | CSSQLAALQDKQYF
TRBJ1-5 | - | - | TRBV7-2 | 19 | TGTGCCAGCAGCTTAGTGGCCCTTGGATACCCCCGGGGCAATCAGCCCCAGCATTTT | CASSLVALGYPRGNQPQHF
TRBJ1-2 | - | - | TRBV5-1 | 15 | TGCGCCAGCAGCTCTACAGGGAGAACAACCTATGGCTACACCTTC | CASSSTGRTTYGYTF
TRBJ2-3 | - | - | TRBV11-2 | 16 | TGTGCCAGCCGCAAACCGGGCCGGGAGACCACAGATACGCAGTATTTT | CASRKPGRETTDTQYF
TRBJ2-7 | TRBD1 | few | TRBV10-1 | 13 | TGCGCCAGCAAGGGACAGGGGACGAACGAGCAGTACTTC | CASKGQGTNEQYF